Listed below are T cell receptor beta chains from one sample, sequenced in a study of T cell changes during pregnancy in multiple sclerosis. Sequenced by immunoSEQ multiplex PCR; TCRdb stores in-frame clones only, minus some. The data contain around 44,000 clones, 90% of them singletons. The material was CD8+ T cells from peripheral blood mononuclear cells, obtained in the first trimester of pregnancy. The receptors were sampled from a female donor with multiple sclerosis, enrolled in a pregnancy study. Each CDR3 is given with its conserved first and last residue. A D gene is named only where the DNA matches it firmly. Some rows have no size entry. The others give once, few or many, or a class for an expanded clone.

clone size	D gene	V gene	J gene	CDR3 protein	CDR3 DNA
-	TRBD2	TRBV7-8	TRBJ2-1	CASSLGTSGRGNEQFF	TGTGCCAGCAGCTTAGGGACTAGCGGGAGGGGGAATGAGCAGTTCTTC
-	-	TRBV19	TRBJ1-1	CASSPDLSAGTEAFF	TGTGCCAGTAGTCCCGACTTGAGTGCGGGTACAGAAGCTTTCTTT
-	TRBD2	TRBV7-9	TRBJ2-3	CATSPGLLLKDTQYF	TGTGCCACTTCGCCGGGACTACTCCTTAAGGATACGCAGTATTTT
-	-	TRBV7-9	TRBJ1-5	CASSSPTDSNQPQHF	TGTGCCAGCAGCTCCCCCACAGATAGCAATCAGCCCCAGCATTTT
-	TRBD1	TRBV7-9	TRBJ2-1	CAGEEGGRVNEQFF	TGTGCCGGAGAGGAAGGGGGCAGGGTAAATGAGCAGTTCTTC
-	TRBD2	TRBV9	TRBJ2-1	CASSVVLAGGNNEQFF	TGTGCCAGCAGCGTCGTTTTAGCGGGGGGGAACAATGAGCAGTTCTTC
-	TRBD1	TRBV5-1	TRBJ1-4	CASSLAPGQGNEKLFF	TGCGCCAGCAGCTTGGCACCGGGACAGGGTAATGAAAAACTGTTTTTT
-	-	TRBV2	TRBJ1-1	CASSPDLGTEAFF	TGTGCCAGCAGTCCTGACTTGGGCACTGAAGCTTTCTTT
-	-	TRBV7-2	TRBJ1-1	CASSPTGLEAFF	TGTGCCAGCAGCCCGACCGGACTTGAAGCTTTCTTT
few	TRBD2	TRBV10-3	TRBJ2-7	CAIRGLAGGGSYEQYF	TGTGCCATCAGGGGACTAGCGGGAGGGGGTTCCTACGAGCAGTACTTC
few	TRBD1	TRBV27	TRBJ1-6	CASNLGQGYNSPLHF	TGTGCCAGCAACCTGGGACAGGGCTATAATTCACCCCTCCACTTT
-	-	TRBV5-1	TRBJ2-7	CASSLGIPYEQYF	TGCGCCAGCAGCTTGGGTATCCCCTACGAGCAGTACTTC
once	TRBD1	TRBV11-1	TRBJ2-3	CASSSDRVDTDTQYF	TGTGCCAGCAGCTCAGACAGGGTTGATACAGATACGCAGTATTTT
-	-	TRBV9	TRBJ1-5	CASSVDGSTSNQPQHF	TGTGCCAGCAGCGTAGATGGGAGTACGAGCAATCAGCCCCAGCATTTT
once	-	TRBV5-4	TRBJ2-7	CASSQGGGDSSYEQYF	TGTGCCAGCAGCCAAGGAGGGGGGGATAGCTCCTACGAGCAGTACTTC
-	-	TRBV6-5	TRBJ1-2	CASSYSRVDGYTF	TGTGCCAGCAGTTACTCCAGGGTCGATGGCTACACCTTC
-	TRBD1	TRBV2	TRBJ1-1	CASRSRDRRNTEAFF	TGTGCCAGCAGGTCCCGGGACAGAAGGAACACTGAAGCTTTCTTT
-	-	TRBV7-9	TRBJ2-7	CASIIDVLGLNEQYF	TGTGCCAGCATCATTGACGTTCTGGGCCTTAACGAGCAGTACTTC
-	-	TRBV7-9	TRBJ2-3	CASSRSQGSDTQYF	TGTGCCAGCAGCCGGTCCCAGGGTTCAGATACGCAGTATTTT
once	TRBD1	TRBV19	TRBJ2-7	CASSIGTGAYEQYF	TGTGCCAGTAGTATAGGGACAGGGGCCTACGAGCAGTACTTC
-	TRBD1	TRBV19	TRBJ1-1	CASNRGMRTEAFF	TGTGCCAGTAACAGGGGGATGAGGACTGAAGCTTTCTTT
-	-	TRBV19	TRBJ2-2	CASIVGQTGELFF	TGTGCCAGTATTGTGGGGCAGACCGGGGAGCTGTTTTTT